The rows below give T cell receptor beta chains drawn from one sample of a study of OX40 agonist ivuxolimab in advanced cancers. The table came from immunoSEQ multiplex PCR; TCRdb's copy has only in-frame clones and leaves some out. The sample lists 75,000 to 80,000 clones, approximately 81% occurring once. This specimen consisted of CD4+ or CD8+ T cells sorted from blood, obtained in a trial of the OX40 agonist ivuxolimab. These TCRs come from an adult with an advanced solid tumor such as melanoma, head and neck, liver or kidney cancer. The CDR3 runs from the conserved cysteine through the conserved F or W. D genes are given only for firm matches. Clone size appears in some rows only: once, few, many, or a class for an expanded clone.

d_call j_call v_call clone_size cdr3_nt cdr3_aa
NA TRBJ1-1 TRBV19 NA TGTGCCAGTAACGTGGGGGGAGGCACTGAAGCTTTCTTT CASNVGGGTEAFF
NA TRBJ2-7 TRBV28 NA TGTGCCAGCAGTTTACAGGCCTACGAGCAGTACTTC CASSLQAYEQYF
TRBD2 TRBJ2-1 TRBV11-3 NA TGTGCCAGCAGCTTCGGGGGAGGGTCCTACAATGAGCAGTTCTTC CASSFGGGSYNEQFF
TRBD1 TRBJ2-2 TRBV2 NA TGTGCCAGCAGTCGCGGACAGGGTGAGACCGGGGAGCTGTTTTTT CASSRGQGETGELFF
TRBD1 TRBJ2-7 TRBV4-3 few TGCGCCAGCAGCCACTGGGACAGGGCCTACGAGCAGTACTTC CASSHWDRAYEQYF
TRBD1 TRBJ2-7 TRBV2 NA TGTGCCAGCGCCCCGGGACAGGGGGGCTACGAGCAGTACTTC CASAPGQGGYEQYF
NA TRBJ2-1 TRBV21-1 NA TGTGCCAGCAGCAAAGACAGGGGACACTTATTCTTC CASSKDRGHLFF
NA TRBJ1-1 TRBV5-6 NA TGTGCCAGCAGCTTGGACAGGAGGAACACTGAAGCTTTCTTT CASSLDRRNTEAFF
NA TRBJ2-7 TRBV7-2 once TGTGCCAGCAGCCCCGGGGCAGGCTACTACGAGCAGTACTTC CASSPGAGYYEQYF
TRBD2 TRBJ2-3 TRBV6-4 NA TGTGCCAGCAGTGTCGGACTAGCGGATACAGATACGCAGTATTTT CASSVGLADTDTQYF
TRBD2 TRBJ2-7 TRBV7-6 NA TGTGCCAGCAGCTTAGCCGGGACTAGTGGGTCTTACGAGCAGTACTTC CASSLAGTSGSYEQYF
NA TRBJ1-2 TRBV15 NA TGTGCCACCAGCGAGGCAGAAGGGTGTGGAAAGACCTATGGCTACACCTTC CATSEAEGCGKTYGYTF
NA TRBJ2-3 TRBV25-1 NA TGTGCCAGCAGTGCCACAGGGAGCACAGATACGCAGTATTTT CASSATGSTDTQYF
NA TRBJ2-2 TRBV10-1 NA TGCGCCAGCAGTGACACAGGGTCCTCCGGGGAGCTGTTTTTT CASSDTGSSGELFF
TRBD1 TRBJ1-1 TRBV19 NA TGTGCCAGTAGTACCCGGACAGGCCAGGGAGCTTTCTTT CASSTRTGQGAFF
TRBD1 TRBJ1-5 TRBV5-5 NA TGTGCCAGCAGCCCACAGGGGTTTGGCAATCAGCCCCAGCATTTT CASSPQGFGNQPQHF
NA TRBJ2-3 TRBV5-1 NA TGCGCCAGCAGCTTTGATTTAGGAGATACGCAGTATTTT CASSFDLGDTQYF
NA TRBJ2-1 TRBV2 NA TGTGCCAGCAGTGGTAGGGACGAGTTCTTC CASSGRDEFF
TRBD1 TRBJ1-2 TRBV27 NA TGTGCCAGCAGTTCGGGCGACAGGGTGAAGGGTGGCTACACCTTC CASSSGDRVKGGYTF
NA TRBJ1-2 TRBV28 many TGTGCCAGCAGTTTTGGGGGACTATATGGCTACACCTTC CASSFGGLYGYTF
NA TRBJ1-5 TRBV2 NA TGTGCCAGCAGTGATAGGCAGCTAAATCAGCCCCAGCATTTT CASSDRQLNQPQHF
TRBD2 TRBJ2-7 TRBV6-1 many TGTGCCAGCAGTGAAGGGACTAGCTCCTACGAGCAGTACTTC CASSEGTSSYEQYF
NA TRBJ1-1 TRBV18 NA TGTGCCAGCTCACCACCTTACGAGGGCACTGAAGCTTTCTTT CASSPPYEGTEAFF
TRBD1 TRBJ1-2 TRBV4-1 once TGCGCCAGCAGCCAATTAGGGGGCAGGCGAAACTATGGCTACACCTTC CASSQLGGRRNYGYTF
TRBD1 TRBJ2-7 TRBV6-5 NA TGTGCCAGCAGAGGCGCCCGGGACAGGGGTTACGAGCAGTACTTC CASRGARDRGYEQYF
TRBD1 TRBJ2-5 TRBV7-8 NA TGTGCCAGCAGCCCAAAAAGGACAGGGGGGGAGACCCAGTACTTC CASSPKRTGGETQYF
NA TRBJ2-5 TRBV25-1 NA TGTGCCAGCACCCAAGGGGGGCGGGAGACCCAGTACTTC CASTQGGRETQYF
NA TRBJ1-4 TRBV5-5 NA TGTGCCTGTGTCCAGGGCACTAATGAAAAACTGTTTTTT CACVQGTNEKLFF
NA TRBJ1-4 TRBV6-1 NA TGTGCCAGCAGTACCCGAACTAATGAAAAACTGTTTTTT CASSTRTNEKLFF
NA TRBJ2-7 TRBV6-5 NA TGTGCCAGCTCAAGGACCGCTAGCTCCTACGAGCAGTACTTC CASSRTASSYEQYF
NA TRBJ1-5 TRBV2 NA TGTGCCAGCAGCCGGTATAGCAATCAGCCCCAGCATTTT CASSRYSNQPQHF
NA TRBJ2-1 TRBV7-7 NA TGTGCTAGCAGCATGGGGCCAACTAATGAGCAGTTCTTC CASSMGPTNEQFF
TRBD2 TRBJ2-7 TRBV7-2 NA TGTGCCAGCAGCTTTCGGGGTCGTACTAGCGCCACCTACGAGCAGTACTTC CASSFRGRTSATYEQYF
NA TRBJ2-7 TRBV18 NA TGTGCCAGCTCACGGACTTCACAAAGCTCCTACGAGCAGTACTTC CASSRTSQSSYEQYF
TRBD1 TRBJ1-2 TRBV29-1 NA TGCAGCCCGGGACAGGCCTATGGCTACACCTTC CSPGQAYGYTF
TRBD2 TRBJ2-5 TRBV7-2 NA TGTGCCAGCAGCCCAGCCCCCGGAACTAGCGGCCTACAAGAGACCCAGTACTTC CASSPAPGTSGLQETQYF
NA TRBJ1-1 TRBV11-3 NA TGTGCCAGCAGCTTTGCGCGATTCCGCGGAAACACTGAAGCTTTCTTT CASSFARFRGNTEAFF
NA TRBJ2-1 TRBV11-2 NA TGTGCCAGCACCCCCAGGGGGCGGGGGTACTTACAATATGAGCAGTTCTTC CASTPRGRGYLQYEQFF
NA TRBJ2-5 TRBV7-3 NA TGTGCCAGCAGCCTGCAGACAGGATCGGCAGAGACCCAGTACTTC CASSLQTGSAETQYF
TRBD1 TRBJ1-2 TRBV6-6 NA TGTGCCAGCAGTTACCCAGGGGGCTTTGGCTACACCTTC CASSYPGGFGYTF
TRBD2 TRBJ2-1 TRBV27 NA TGTGCCAGCCCCCGGGGGCTAGCGGGAGCCCGGCCCTACAATGAGCAGTTCTTC CASPRGLAGARPYNEQFF
NA TRBJ2-5 TRBV7-3 few TGTGCCAGCAGCCTAAGTTTGGGTGAGACCCAGTACTTC CASSLSLGETQYF